Each of the 31 T cell receptor beta chains below was sequenced from the same sample in a study of CD8 T cells in ankylosing spondylitis. Notes on the study in general: It appeared that ankylosing spondylitis blood was characterized by a TCR beta motif of about 8 highly homologous variants.

TCRdb analysed the 5' RACE reads with MiXCR anew, one entry per CDR3 protein. The data show 350,000 to 550,000 distinct CDR3 sequences, 25% to 30% seen once. Their recognized antigens are unknown. Sequencing was carried out using blood, either unsorted or a sorted T cell fraction (not recorded which). The receptors were gathered from a male donor with ankylosing spondylitis.

This clonotype has more than one count but fewer than ten. The CDR3 sequence is CSVEDLGGYNEQFF. The CDR3, as DNA: TGCAGCGTTGAAGACCTAGGGGGCTACAATGAGCAGTTCTTC. The chain joins TRBV29-1 to TRBJ2-1, with D possibly TRBD1 on 6 matching bases. CDR3 size: 14 residues. The germline V and J ends were trimmed by 0 bases and 3 bases, with 9 bases remaining between them. Looked up from germline, CDR1 is SQVTM and CDR2 is ANQGSEA.

About this clonotype itself: A read error may produce the germline difference seen at one junction end. V is TRBV7-2 and J is TRBJ2-1; D possibly corresponds to TRBD2 (5 bases). Germline-derived CDR1 and CDR2 are SGHTA and FQGNSA. The CDR3 consists of 16 residues. The CDR3 here is CACSLATGSSYNEQFF. CDR3 nucleotide sequence: TGTGCCTGCAGCTTAGCGACTGGGAGCTCCTACAATGAGCAGTTCTTC.

The genes are TRBV7-6 and TRBJ1-2; 8 bases fit TRBD1. This CDR3 contains 15 residues. Germline assignment: CDR1 SGHVS and CDR2 FNYEAQ. V lost 2 bases, J lost 4 bases, and 6 bases stayed unmatched. DNA of the CDR3: TGTGCCAGCAGCTTATACAGGGGGATGGGCTATGGCTACACCTTC. The encoded protein is CASSLYRGMGYGYTF.

A word on this clonotype: One junction end disagrees with the germline gene, perhaps due to a read error. The chain links TRBV29-1 to TRBJ2-7; 11 positions agree with TRBD1. The CDR3 is 14 amino acids. Looked up from germline, CDR1 is SQVTM and CDR2 is ANQGSEA. CDR3 loop: CSVEVGTGGLEQYF. The CDR3 nucleotides read TGCAGCGTGGAAGTTGGGACAGGGGGTTTGGAGCAGTACTTC.

This chain connects TRBV7-2 to TRBJ2-1; no reliable D call. This CDR3 is built from 16 residues. Trimming stripped 1 base from V and 0 bases from J, with 10 bases between. Germline V lookup: CDR1 SGHTA, CDR2 FQGNSA. CDR3 residues: CASSLELPSSYNEQFF. Here the CDR3 DNA reads TGTGCCAGCAGCTTAGAATTACCGAGCTCCTACAATGAGCAGTTCTTC.

This clonotype has a handful of counts. This sequence joins TRBV12-3 or TRBV12-4 and TRBJ2-5, with unresolved D. This CDR3 spans 12 amino acids. Between the trimmed V and J ends, which lost 5 bases and 7 bases, there was a span of 11 bases. The CDR3 here is CASSPTPGTQYF. The CDR3 DNA follows: TGTGCCAGCAGTCCGACTCCTGGGACCCAGTACTTC.

V and J are TRBV6-1 and TRBJ2-1; D remains ambiguous. CDR1 and CDR2 (germline): MNHNS, SASEGT. V lost 2 bases to trimming and J lost 6 bases, with 5 bases between them. The CDR3 contains 12 residues. DNA of the CDR3: TGTGCCAGCAGTGAAAGGATCAATGAGCAGTTCTTC. It translates to CASSERINEQFF.

The V call is TRBV9, the J call TRBJ2-2; no clear D. Trimming removed 4 bases at V and 3 bases at J, with 10 bases between. Germline V CDR1 and CDR2: SGDLS, YYNGEE. The CDR3 sequence is 14 residues long. The CDR3 loop is CASSPIPHTGELFF. The CDR3 DNA reads as TGTGCCAGCAGCCCTATCCCCCACACCGGGGAGCTGTTTTTT.

The chain combines TRBV7-9 with TRBJ2-3; D gene ambiguous. This CDR3 contains 15 residues. Between the trimmed V and J ends, which lost 4 bases and 0 bases, there was a span of 11 bases. The germline V gene has CDR1 SEHNR and CDR2 FQNEAQ (reference sequence). CDR3 in amino acids: CASSSAGFSTDTQYF. CDR3 nucleotides: TGTGCCAGCAGCTCCGCAGGCTTTAGCACAGATACGCAGTATTTT.

V is TRBV20-1 and J is TRBJ1-1; 8 positions match TRBD1. This CDR3 contains 15 residues. Trimming took 3 bases from V and 4 from J; bases not matched to a gene: 10. Germline CDR1 is DFQATT and CDR2 is SNEGSKA (reference sequence). CDR3 in DNA: TGCAGTGCTAGGGAACCGGGACAGGACCTCACTGAAGCTTTCTTT. Its translation: CSAREPGQDLTEAFF.

This chain joins TRBV27 and TRBJ2-1, with 11 bases that match TRBD1. The J segment lost 8 bases and the V segment lost 0 bases, leaving 6 bases of the junction unmatched. This CDR3 has 16 amino acids. Per germline, CDR1 MNHEY and CDR2 SMNVEV (reference sequence). The CDR3 region is CASSLSGTGGIDEQFF. The CDR3, as DNA: TGTGCCAGCAGTTTATCCGGGACAGGGGGTATAGATGAGCAGTTCTTC.

The J gene is TRBJ1-2, the V gene TRBV6-1; 9 positions agree with TRBD1. The CDR3 totals 15 residues. Germline V CDR1 and CDR2: MNHNS, SASEGT. Losses at the gene ends were 6 bases for V and 3 bases for J; bases not matched to a gene: 8. The chain's CDR3 is CASSTQGAVDYGYTF. CDR3 DNA sequence: TGTGCCAGCAGCACACAGGGGGCGGTCGACTATGGCTACACCTTC.

The V and J genes are TRBV10-3 and TRBJ1-4; D gene ambiguous. This CDR3 region has 16 residues. The germline CDR1 and CDR2 sequences are ENHRY and SYGVKD. Trimming took 1 base from V and 0 from J, leaving 9 bases between them. This CDR3 reads CAISEYAEATNEKLFF. DNA for the CDR3: TGTGCCATCAGTGAGTATGCCGAAGCAACTAATGAAAAACTGTTTTTT.

This clonotype was counted between two and nine times. J is TRBJ2-6 and V is TRBV11-3; TRBD1 agrees at 7 bases. Trimming cost V 6 bases and J 4 bases; bases outside gene matches: 6. CDR3 length: 15 residues. CDR1 and CDR2 (germline): SGHNT, YENEEA. CDR3 residues: CASRLQGLGANVLTF. The DNA for the CDR3 is TGTGCCAGCAGGTTACAGGGGTTAGGGGCCAACGTCCTGACTTTC.

This chain connects TRBV24-1 to TRBJ2-1; TRBD2 matches at 10 bases. There are 15 residues in the CDR3. Germline trimming cut 9 bases from V and 6 bases from J; bases unmatched to any gene: 10. From germline, CDR1 is KGHDR and CDR2 SFDVKD. The CDR3 loop is CATGDSGRPSNEQFF. CDR3 DNA sequence: TGTGCCACCGGCGATAGCGGGAGGCCCTCCAATGAGCAGTTCTTC.

This clonotype was detected only a few times. The CDR3: CASSPSQEGYTEAFF. The DNA for the CDR3 is TGTGCCAGCTCACCCTCCCAGGAGGGCTACACTGAAGCTTTCTTT. The chain has TRBV18 and TRBJ1-1; D remains ambiguous. The CDR3 covers 15 residues. V lost 3 bases and J 3 bases, leaving 14 bases between the germline ends. Germline V gives CDR1 KGHSH, CDR2 LQKENI.

The chain combines TRBV5-1 with TRBJ2-1; 9 bases map to TRBD1. This CDR3 spans 17 amino acids. Germline CDR1 and CDR2: SGHRS and YFSETQ. The trim removed 0 bases at V and 8 bases at J, leaving 12 bases unmatched. CDR3 protein: CASSLALQGAAVDEQFF. The CDR3 DNA follows: TGCGCCAGCAGCTTGGCCCTACAGGGGGCTGCGGTAGATGAGCAGTTCTTC.

This clonotype was recorded a few times. V usage is TRBV9 and J usage is TRBJ1-1, with 7 bases fitting TRBD1. V dropped 3 bases and J dropped 1; count of bases not matched to a gene: 3. The CDR3 runs 14 residues. Germline lookup yields CDR1 SGDLS and CDR2 YYNGEE. CDR3 nucleotides: TGTGCCAGCAGCGCACAGGGGACGAACACTGAAGCTTTCTTT. Its protein product is CASSAQGTNTEAFF. Combining the CDR3 with reference TRBV9 and TRBJ1-1 gives the whole variable domain DSGVTQTPKHLITATGQRVTLRCSPRSGDLSVYWYQQSLDQGLQFLIQYYNGEERAKGNILERFSAQQFPDLHSELNLSSLELGDSALYFCASSAQGTNTEAFFGQGTRLTVV.

The chain employs TRBV9 and TRBJ2-5; D is unresolved. V was trimmed by 3 bases and J by 2 bases, leaving 11 bases between them. The germline V gene encodes CDR1 SGDLS and CDR2 YYNGEE. CDR3 length: 14 amino acids. Here the CDR3 reads CASSARHPQETQYF. The CDR3 nucleotides are TGTGCCAGCAGCGCAAGACACCCGCAAGAGACCCAGTACTTC.

The chain joins TRBV2 to TRBJ1-5; TRBD1 might be the D (5 bases). The CDR3 is 12 residues long. Per germline, CDR1 SNHLY and CDR2 FYNNEI. V dropped 6 bases and J dropped 2 bases, with 5 bases sitting between them. CDR3 loop: CASRQGNQPQHF. The CDR3 coding sequence is TGTGCCAGCAGACAGGGCAATCAGCCCCAGCATTTT.

This clonotype showed up just a few times. V and J are TRBV12-3 or TRBV12-4 and TRBJ1-1; D is possibly TRBD1 (6 bases). The CDR3 consists of 13 residues. V was cut by 3 bases and J by 6 bases, with 11 bases left in between. The CDR3 bases are TGTGCCAGCAGTTTCAAGGGGGGGGCTGAAGCTTTCTTT. This sequence encodes CASSFKGGAEAFF.

This rearrangement joins TRBV18 to TRBJ2-3, with 8 bases aligning to TRBD1. The germline V gene encodes CDR1 KGHSH and CDR2 LQKENI. The V gene end was trimmed by 0 bases and the J gene end by 4 bases; junction bases not matched to a gene: 3. The CDR3 consists of 15 residues. CDR3: CASSPPDRGADTQYF. DNA of the CDR3: TGTGCCAGCTCACCACCAGACAGGGGAGCAGATACGCAGTATTTT.

This clonotype was seen a few times. The rearrangement links TRBV3-1 to TRBJ2-5; 7 positions agree with TRBD2. This CDR3 contains 15 residues. Germline CDR1 LGHDT, CDR2 YNNKEL (reference sequence). Trimming cost V 4 bases and J 4 bases; bases outside gene matches: 9. The CDR3 coding sequence is TGTGCCAGCAGCCCCCTAAGTGGGGGGGGAGAGACCCAGTACTTC. Translating gives CASSPLSGGGETQYF.

The V and J genes are TRBV5-5 and TRBJ2-3; the D call may be TRBD1 or TRBD2 (5 bases each). This CDR3 region has 16 residues. The V gene's germline CDR1 is SGHKS and CDR2 YYEKEE (reference sequence). Trimming shortened V by 4 bases and J by 0 bases, and 15 bases separated the two germline ends. The CDR3 DNA follows: TGTGCCAGCAGCGTCGTCGGGGACCGAAGCACAGATACGCAGTATTTT. It specifies CASSVVGDRSTDTQYF. The full variable domain, rest sourced from reference TRBV5-5 and TRBJ2-3, is DAGVTQSPTHLIKTRGQQVTLRCSPISGHKSVSWYQQVLGQGPQFIFQYYEKEERGRGNFPDRFSARQFPNYSSELNVNALLLGDSALYLCASSVVGDRSTDTQYFGPGTRLTVL.

This clonotype appeared a few times. This chain links TRBV20-1 with TRBJ1-2; D call uncertain. Trimming took 3 bases from V and 7 from J, leaving 15 bases between them. Germline CDR1 DFQATT, CDR2 SNEGSKA (reference sequence). The CDR3 sequence is 13 residues long. The CDR3 DNA sequence: TGCAGTGCTAGCCTACGCCGGAGGGCTGGCTACACCTTC. Translated, it gives CSASLRRRAGYTF.

This clonotype was counted many times. This chain connects TRBV28 to TRBJ1-1, with 7 bases fitting TRBD1. The CDR3 is 14 amino acids. Germline trimming cut 5 bases from V and 0 bases from J; bases unmatched to any gene: 3. Germline V CDR1 and CDR2: MDHEN, SYDVKM. CDR3 coding DNA: TGTGCCAGCAGTGACGGGACAGTGAACACTGAAGCTTTCTTT. Translated, it gives CASSDGTVNTEAFF.

The chain recombines TRBV12-3 or TRBV12-4 with TRBJ2-7; 7 nucleotides match TRBD1. With V trimmed by 5 bases and J by 6 bases, 10 bases remained unmatched. CDR3 size: 14 residues. The CDR3: CASSENRGRGEQYF. As DNA, the CDR3 is TGTGCCAGCAGTGAAAACAGGGGTAGGGGCGAGCAGTACTTC.

The chain employs TRBV5-1 and TRBJ1-5; D gene ambiguous. CDR1 and CDR2 from the germline V gene are SGHRS and YFSETQ. Trimming shortened V by 0 bases and J by 1 base, and 8 bases separated the two germline ends. The CDR3 runs to 15 residues. In DNA form, the CDR3 reads TGCGCCAGCAGCTTGGTCCCCTGGAGCAATCAGCCCCAGCATTTT. Protein product: CASSLVPWSNQPQHF.

This clonotype turned up a few times. V and J are TRBV29-1 and TRBJ2-3, with D unclear. CDR3 length: 14 amino acids. V dropped 4 bases and J dropped 1 base, with 12 bases sitting between them. CDR1 is SQVTM and CDR2 is ANQGSEA in the germline V gene. CDR3: CSVAAATGTDTQYF. Here the CDR3 DNA reads TGCAGCGTTGCGGCCGCAACGGGCACAGATACGCAGTATTTT.

The chain is built from TRBV29-1 and TRBJ2-2, with TRBD2 matching 9 bases. The V gene's germline CDR1 is SQVTM and CDR2 ANQGSEA. V gave up 2 bases and J gave up 3 bases; unmatched junction bases: 1. This CDR3 spans 14 amino acids. The CDR3 nucleotides are TGCAGCGTTGAACAGCGGGAGGACACCGGGGAGCTGTTTTTT. This encodes CSVEQREDTGELFF.

This clonotype has just a few counts. The chain uses TRBV29-1 and TRBJ2-5, with a tentative D call TRBD2 (6 bases). Per germline, CDR1 SQVTM and CDR2 ANQGSEA. The CDR3 totals 13 residues. V was trimmed by 7 bases and J by 6 bases, leaving 18 bases between them. This chain's CDR3 is CSGEVGVRKTQYF. The CDR3 DNA is TGCAGCGGGGAGGTCGGAGTAAGGAAGACCCAGTACTTC.